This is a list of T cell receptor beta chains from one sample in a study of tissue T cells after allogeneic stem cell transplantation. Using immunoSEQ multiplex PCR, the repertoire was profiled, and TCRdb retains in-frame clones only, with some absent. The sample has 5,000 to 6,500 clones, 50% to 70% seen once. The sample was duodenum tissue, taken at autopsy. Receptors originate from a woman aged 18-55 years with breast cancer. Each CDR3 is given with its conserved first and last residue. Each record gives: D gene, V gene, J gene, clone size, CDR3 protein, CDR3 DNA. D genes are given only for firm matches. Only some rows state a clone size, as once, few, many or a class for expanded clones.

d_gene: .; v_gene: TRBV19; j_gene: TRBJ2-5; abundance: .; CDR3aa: CASSVGSQETQYF; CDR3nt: TGTGCCAGTAGTGTCGGGTCCCAAGAGACCCAGTACTTC
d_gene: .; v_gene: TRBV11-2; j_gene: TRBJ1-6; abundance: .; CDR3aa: CASQLDNSPLHF; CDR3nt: TGTGCCAGCCAATTAGATAATTCACCCCTCCACTTT
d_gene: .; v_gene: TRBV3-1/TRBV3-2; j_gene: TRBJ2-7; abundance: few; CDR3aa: CASSQGSLDEQYF; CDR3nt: TGTGCCAGCAGCCAAGGAAGTCTCGACGAGCAGTACTTC
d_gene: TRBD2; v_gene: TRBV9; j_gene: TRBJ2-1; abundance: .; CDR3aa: CASSVPRGGSNEQFF; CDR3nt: TGTGCCAGCAGCGTACCACGGGGGGGCTCCAATGAGCAGTTCTTC
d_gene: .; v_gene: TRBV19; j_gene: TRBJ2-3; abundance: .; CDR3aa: CASSIGALGGYTQYF; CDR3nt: TGTGCCAGTAGTATCGGAGCCTTGGGTGGCTATACGCAGTATTTT
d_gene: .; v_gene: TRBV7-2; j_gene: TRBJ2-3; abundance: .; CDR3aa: CASSLSQGTDTQYF; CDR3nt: TGTGCCAGCAGCTTAAGTCAGGGCACAGATACGCAGTATTTT
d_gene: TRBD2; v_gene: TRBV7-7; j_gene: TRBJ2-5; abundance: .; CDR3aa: CASSQGLQETQYF; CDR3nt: TGTGCTAGCAGCCAGGGACTACAAGAGACCCAGTACTTC
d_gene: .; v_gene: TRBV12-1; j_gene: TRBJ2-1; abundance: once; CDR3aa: CASSPVRGFRGLAGVCEQFF; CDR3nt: TGTGCCAGCAGCCCCGTCCGGGGGTTCCGGGGACTAGCGGGAGTCTGTGAGCAGTTCTTC
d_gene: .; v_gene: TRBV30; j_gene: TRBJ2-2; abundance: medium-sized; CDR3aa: CAWTRDSNTGELFF; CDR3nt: TGTGCCTGGACCCGAGACAGCAACACCGGGGAGCTGTTTTTT
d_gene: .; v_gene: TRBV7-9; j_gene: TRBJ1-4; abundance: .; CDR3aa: CASSFRTETNEKLFF; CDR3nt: TGTGCCAGCAGCTTCCGGACGGAAACTAATGAAAAACTGTTTTTT
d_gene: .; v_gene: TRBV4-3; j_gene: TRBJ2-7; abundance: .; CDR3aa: CASSQNSLGEQYF; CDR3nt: TGCGCCAGCAGCCAGAACTCCCTGGGCGAGCAGTACTTC
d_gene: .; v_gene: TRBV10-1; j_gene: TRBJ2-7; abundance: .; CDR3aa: CASRPDTSYEQYF; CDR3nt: TGCGCCAGCAGACCGGACACATCCTACGAGCAGTACTTC
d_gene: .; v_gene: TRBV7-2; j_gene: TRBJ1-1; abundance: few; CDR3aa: CASSLGGAITEAFF; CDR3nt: TGTGCCAGCAGCTTAGGGGGGGCCATAACTGAAGCTTTCTTT
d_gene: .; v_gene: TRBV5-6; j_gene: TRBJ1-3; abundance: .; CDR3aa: CASSLVGSSGNTIYF; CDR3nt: TGTGCCAGCAGCTTGGTCGGCAGCTCTGGAAACACCATATATTTT
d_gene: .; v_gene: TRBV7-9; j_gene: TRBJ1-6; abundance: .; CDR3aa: CASSWELVSLHF; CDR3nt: TGTGCCAGCAGCTGGGAGTTGGTGTCCCTCCACTTT
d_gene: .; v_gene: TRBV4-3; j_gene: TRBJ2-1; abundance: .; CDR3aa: CASSQTSYGGNEQFF; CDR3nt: TGCGCCAGCAGCCAAACCTCTTACGGCGGCAATGAGCAGTTCTTC
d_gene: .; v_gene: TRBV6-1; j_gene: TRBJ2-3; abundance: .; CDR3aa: CASQDGVTDTQYF; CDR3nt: TGTGCCAGCCAGGACGGGGTCACAGATACGCAGTATTTT
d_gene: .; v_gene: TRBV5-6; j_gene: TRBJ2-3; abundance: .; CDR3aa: CASSPNYLMFTDTQYF; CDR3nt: TGTGCCAGCAGCCCCAACTACCTAATGTTCACAGATACGCAGTATTTT
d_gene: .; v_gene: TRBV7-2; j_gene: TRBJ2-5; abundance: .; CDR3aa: CASSYGTDEETQYF; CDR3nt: TGTGCCAGCAGTTATGGGACTGATGAAGAGACCCAGTACTTC
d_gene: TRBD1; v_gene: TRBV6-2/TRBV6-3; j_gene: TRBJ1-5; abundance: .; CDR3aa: CASSQDPHRGGYNQPQHF; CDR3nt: TGTGCCAGCAGCCAAGATCCCCACAGGGGTGGTTACAATCAGCCCCAGCATTTT
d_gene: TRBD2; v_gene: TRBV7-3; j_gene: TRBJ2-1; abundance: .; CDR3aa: CASSPLAGSYNEQFF; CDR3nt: TGTGCCAGCAGCCCACTAGCGGGATCCTACAATGAGCAGTTCTTC
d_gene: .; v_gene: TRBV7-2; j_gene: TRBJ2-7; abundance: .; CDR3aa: CASSLRSEKVYEQYF; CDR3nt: TGTGCCAGCAGCTTAAGGAGTGAAAAGGTCTACGAGCAGTACTTC
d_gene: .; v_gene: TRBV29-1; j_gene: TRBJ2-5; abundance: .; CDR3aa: CSVDPRAGTGAETQYF; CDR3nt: TGCAGCGTTGATCCCCGGGCAGGGACGGGGGCGGAGACCCAGTACTTC
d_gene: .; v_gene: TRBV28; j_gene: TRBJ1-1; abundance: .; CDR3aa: CAIQRGLYTEAFF; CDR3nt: TGTGCCATCCAGCGGGGGCTGTACACTGAAGCTTTCTTT
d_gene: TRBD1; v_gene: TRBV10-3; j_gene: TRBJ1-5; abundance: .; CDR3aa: CAISGGQGLNQPQHF; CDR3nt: TGTGCCATCAGTGGGGGACAGGGCCTCAATCAGCCCCAGCATTTT
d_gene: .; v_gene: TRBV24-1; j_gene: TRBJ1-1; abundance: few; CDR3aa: CATSDGVEAFF; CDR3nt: TGTGCCACCTCGGACGGCGTAGAAGCTTTCTTT
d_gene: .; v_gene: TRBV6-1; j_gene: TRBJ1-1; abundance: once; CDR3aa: CASSDHQGTNTEAFF; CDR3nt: TGTGCCAGCAGTGATCACCAGGGAACTAACACTGAAGCTTTCTTT
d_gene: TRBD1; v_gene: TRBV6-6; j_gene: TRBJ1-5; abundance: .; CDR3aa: CASSGQGSGNQPQHF; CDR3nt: TGTGCCAGCAGTGGACAGGGTTCAGGCAATCAGCCCCAGCATTTT
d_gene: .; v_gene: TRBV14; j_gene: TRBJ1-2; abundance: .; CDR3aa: CASSHAPYRGYTF; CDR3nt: TGTGCCAGCAGCCATGCCCCATATCGAGGCTACACCTTC
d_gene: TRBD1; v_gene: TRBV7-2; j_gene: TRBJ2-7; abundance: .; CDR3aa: CASSQDRASYEQYF; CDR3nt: TGTGCCAGCAGCCAAGACAGGGCATCCTACGAGCAGTACTTC